The 28 T cell receptor beta chains below were found in one sample sequenced in a study of T cell responses to AZD1222 COVID-19 vaccine. Some clones are missing from TCRdb's copy, which holds only in-frame ones; the method was immunoSEQ multiplex PCR. Of about 150,000 clones listed, about 87% are singletons. The sequencing used peripheral blood, collected on day 0 of AZD1222 vaccination. The receptors originated from an adult in good health.

V and J are TRBV7-2 and TRBJ1-5; weak D call: TRBD1 (6 bases). CDR1 and CDR2 from the germline V gene are SGHTA and FQGNSA. This CDR3 comprises 17 residues. V was clipped by 8 bases and J by 0 bases, with 20 bases between them. CDR3 in DNA: TGTGCCAGCGCAAGCGGGACATCGCTAAATAGCAATCAGCCCCAGCATTTT. Translation: CASASGTSLNSNQPQHF.

The chain is built from TRBV2 and TRBJ1-2; maybe TRBD1 (5 bases). The CDR3 is made up of 14 amino acids. The germline gives CDR1 SNHLY, CDR2 FYNNEI. The V end lost 8 bases, the J end lost 3 bases, and 16 bases lay between the germline ends. CDR3 protein: CASEVGGPYYGYTF. CDR3 coding DNA: TGTGCCAGCGAGGTCGGGGGACCTTACTATGGCTACACCTTC.

The chain joins TRBV18 to TRBJ2-3; a possible D gene is TRBD2 (5 bases). CDR1 and CDR2 (germline): KGHSH, LQKENI. V was shortened by 6 bases and J by 5 bases, with 15 bases between the two germline ends. This CDR3 is 14 amino acids long. Here the CDR3 DNA reads TGTGCCAGCTCCCTCGGTCGCGGGCAAGATACGCAGTATTTT. Its protein is CASSLGRGQDTQYF.

This clone was seen a single time. The chain combines TRBV24-1 with TRBJ2-1; 9 nucleotides agree with TRBD2. The CDR3 is 16 amino acids. The J segment lost 4 bases and the V segment lost 4 bases, leaving 7 bases of the junction unmatched. Germline V gene lookup returns CDR1 KGHDR and CDR2 SFDVKD. The CDR3 sequence is CATSDPSGAQYNEQFF. CDR3 coding DNA: TGTGCCACCAGTGACCCTAGCGGGGCGCAGTACAATGAGCAGTTCTTC.

This chain's CDR3 is CASSQPTSQGDTQYF. CDR3 nucleotide sequence: TGTGCCAGCAGCCAACCGACTAGCCAAGGAGATACGCAGTATTTT. The chain links TRBV4-2 to TRBJ2-3, with 7 bases lining up with TRBD2. The CDR3 is made up of 15 amino acids. Germline trimming cut 2 bases from V and 5 bases from J; bases unmatched to any gene: 7. The germline V gene encodes CDR1 LGHNA and CDR2 YNFKEQ.

The chain recombines TRBV11-2 with TRBJ2-1; TRBD2 matches 12 bases. The CDR3 is made up of 17 amino acids. Germline V gives CDR1 SGHAT, CDR2 FQNNGV. V shed 4 bases and J 4 bases; nucleotides not matched to a gene: 8. CDR3 bases: TGTGCCAGCAGCTACCGGGAACTAGCGGGGGGATACAATGAGCAGTTCTTC. Its translation is CASSYRELAGGYNEQFF.

The J gene is TRBJ1-1, the V gene TRBV10-1; D gene unclear. Trimming removed 3 bases from V and 7 bases from J, with 18 bases in between. Germline values: CDR1 WNHNN, CDR2 SYGVQD (reference sequence). This CDR3 spans 15 amino acids. Written as DNA, the CDR3 is TGCGCCAGCAGTGACCCTCGGAGGGTTCCAGTTGAAGCTTTCTTT. This gives the protein CASSDPRRVPVEAFF.

This clone was observed a single time. V gene TRBV11-1 combines with J gene TRBJ1-3; no clear D. The CDR3 has 14 residues. V was cut by 4 bases and J by 4 bases, with 11 bases left in between. Germline loops: CDR1 SGHAT, CDR2 FQDESV (reference sequence). Written as DNA, the CDR3 is TGTGCCAGCAGCTATCCGGGCCGAGGAAACACCATATATTTT. Protein: CASSYPGRGNTIYF. The entire variable domain, with the rest obtained from reference TRBV11-1 and TRBJ1-3, is as follows: EAEVAQSPRYKITEKSQAVAFWCDPISGHATLYWYRQILGQGPELLVQFQDESVVDDSQLPKDRFSAERLKGVDSTLKIQPAELGDSAMYLCASSYPGRGNTIYFGEGSWLTVV.

The V and J genes are TRBV6-2 or TRBV6-3 and TRBJ1-1; the match to TRBD1 covers 9 bases. After removal of 6 bases from V and 0 bases from J, the junction contained 2 bases not matched to a gene. The length of the CDR3 is 14 residues. CDR1 is MNHEY and CDR2 is SVGEGT in the germline V gene. The CDR3 sequence: CASSRQGVNTEAFF. The DNA for the CDR3 is TGTGCCAGCAGCCGACAGGGGGTGAACACTGAAGCTTTCTTT.

The chain employs TRBV3-1 (or the pseudogene TRBV3-2) and TRBJ2-2; 8 bases are a match to TRBD1. After removal of 0 bases from V and 13 bases from J, the junction contained 7 bases not matched to a gene. Germline V CDR1 and CDR2: LGHDT, YNNKEL (reference sequence). This CDR3 region has 14 residues. The CDR3 nucleotides read TGTGCCAGCAGCCAAGAACCAGGGGGCTGGCGGCTGTTTTTT. Amino acid sequence: CASSQEPGGWRLFF.

V usage is TRBV27 and J usage is TRBJ1-1; TRBD1 might be the D (5 bases). The V end was cut by 0 bases, the J end by 1 base, with 9 bases between. CDR3 length: 15 amino acids. The germline V gene has CDR1 MNHEY and CDR2 SMNVEV (reference sequence). As DNA, the CDR3 is TGTGCCAGCAGTTTATCGCGGGGGACGAACACTGAAGCTTTCTTT. It yields the protein CASSLSRGTNTEAFF.

This sequence joins TRBV3-1 (or the pseudogene TRBV3-2) and TRBJ1-2; 9 bases agree with TRBD1. CDR1 is LGHDT and CDR2 is YNNKEL in the germline V gene (reference sequence). V trimming: 3 bases; J trimming: 6 bases; junction bases outside the gene matches: 2. The CDR3 has 13 amino acids. CDR3 residues: CASSHRQGDGYTF. DNA of the CDR3: TGTGCCAGCAGCCACCGACAGGGGGATGGCTACACCTTC.

This clone was detected once. The chain links TRBV4-2 to TRBJ2-2; 8 nucleotides align to TRBD2. The V gene's germline CDR1 is LGHNA and CDR2 YNFKEQ. The CDR3 length is 17 residues. The V segment lost 1 base and the J segment 1 base; nucleotides outside the gene matches: 5. The CDR3 loop is CASSQATSGGNTGELFF. The CDR3 region has the DNA TGTGCCAGCAGCCAAGCCACCAGCGGGGGGAACACCGGGGAGCTGTTTTTT.

This sequence joins TRBV11-2 and TRBJ1-5; TRBD1 aligns across 9 bases. Germline CDR1 SGHAT, CDR2 FQNNGV. The CDR3 loop spans 14 amino acids. J gave up 4 bases and V 5 bases, and 3 bases lay outside the gene matches. CDR3 sequence: CASSLGQGNQPQHF. The CDR3 DNA is TGTGCCAGCAGCCTTGGACAGGGGAATCAGCCCCAGCATTTT.

The V gene is TRBV11-2, the J gene TRBJ1-5, with D tentatively TRBD1 (5 bases). The CDR3 is made up of 18 amino acids. The germline gives CDR1 SGHAT, CDR2 FQNNGV. Trimming stripped 2 bases from V and 2 bases from J, with 19 bases between. CDR3 region: CASSLRAPGSSGNQPQHF. For the CDR3, the DNA is TGTGCCAGCAGCTTACGGGCCCCAGGGAGTAGCGGCAATCAGCCCCAGCATTTT.

The chain employs TRBV29-1 and TRBJ1-1; unclear D gene. Germline V lookup: CDR1 SQVTM, CDR2 ANQGSEA. The CDR3 spans 12 residues. Between the trimmed V and J ends, which lost 3 bases and 0 bases, there was a span of 5 bases. The CDR3: CSVDSMNTEAFF. The CDR3 nucleotides are TGCAGCGTTGACAGCATGAACACTGAAGCTTTCTTT. The whole variable domain, filled in from reference TRBV29-1 and TRBJ1-1, reads SAVISQKPSRDICQRGTSLTIQCQVDSQVTMMFWYRQQPGQSLTLIATANQGSEATYESGFVIDKFPISRPNLTFSTLTVSNMSPEDSSIYLCSVDSMNTEAFFGQGTRLTVV.

This chain joins TRBV10-3 and TRBJ2-7; D might be TRBD1 (6 bases). CDR3 length equals 14 residues. Between the trimmed V and J ends, which lost 3 bases and 3 bases, there was a span of 12 bases. Germline V gene data show CDR1 as ENHRY and CDR2 as SYGVKD. The CDR3 loop is CAISEQGSYYEQYF. CDR3 DNA sequence: TGTGCCATCAGTGAACAGGGTAGTTACTACGAGCAGTACTTC.

The V call is TRBV18, the J call TRBJ1-2; D call uncertain. CDR1 is KGHSH and CDR2 is LQKENI in the germline V gene. V lost 4 bases and J 5 bases, leaving 11 bases between the germline ends. The CDR3 consists of 13 residues. The CDR3 sequence is CASSLTDIYGYTF. In DNA form, the CDR3 reads TGTGCCAGCTCACTCACTGACATATATGGCTACACCTTC.

The chain joins TRBV11-2 to TRBJ1-1, with 7 bases identical to TRBD1. CDR3 size: 15 residues. The junction had 3 bases not matched to a gene; V was cut back by 1 base and J by 1 base. Germline CDR1 and CDR2: SGHAT and FQNNGV. Here the CDR3 DNA reads TGTGCCAGCAGCTTAGCCAGGGACAGGAACACTGAAGCTTTCTTT. This encodes CASSLARDRNTEAFF.

The chain has TRBV6-5 and TRBJ1-2; D gene uncertain. V lost 7 bases to trimming and J lost 4 bases, with 19 bases between them. The CDR3 is 15 amino acids. The germline V gene has CDR1 MNHEY and CDR2 SVGAGI. The DNA of the CDR3 is TGTGCCAGCACCAACGGGAAGTTGGCTGGCTATGGCTACACCTTC. Its protein product is CASTNGKLAGYGYTF.

The sample holds a few counts of this clone. Other DNA sequences in the sample encode the same CDR3. CDR3 DNA: TGTGCCAGCTCACCGCCTACAGGGGGGAACACCGGGGAGCTGTTTTTT. This gives the protein CASSPPTGGNTGELFF. The chain combines TRBV18 with TRBJ2-2, with 8 bases fitting TRBD1. Germline CDR1 reads KGHSH; CDR2 reads LQKENI. This CDR3 is built from 16 residues. V gave up 3 bases and J gave up 1 base; unmatched junction bases: 4.

The rearrangement uses TRBV6-5 and TRBJ2-7, with 9 bases matching TRBD1. This CDR3 is built from 14 residues. The V and J ends lost 2 bases and 2 bases, in that order; junction bases with no gene match: 1. Germline CDR1 is MNHEY and CDR2 is SVGAGI. CDR3 residues: CASSYGDRAYEQYF. CDR3 DNA: TGTGCCAGCAGTTACGGGGACAGGGCCTACGAGCAGTACTTC.

The chain recombines TRBV3-1 (or the pseudogene TRBV3-2) with TRBJ2-4; possible D gene TRBD1, 6 bases. The V and J ends lost 4 bases and 8 bases respectively, with 9 bases between them. Germline V gene data show CDR1 as LGHDT and CDR2 as YNNKEL (reference sequence). This CDR3 comprises 12 residues. CDR3 region: CASSPEGDIQYF. CDR3 DNA: TGTGCCAGCAGCCCCGAGGGGGACATTCAGTACTTC.

This sequence joins TRBV6-5 and TRBJ2-7; tentatively, D is TRBD1 or TRBD2 (5 bases each). V gave up 0 bases and J gave up 4 bases, with 13 bases separating them. The CDR3 covers 15 residues. CDR1 MNHEY and CDR2 SVGAGI come from the germline V gene. The CDR3 DNA sequence: TGTGCCAGCAGTTACTCGGGGGATGGAGGTTACGAGCAGTACTTC. This encodes CASSYSGDGGYEQYF.

Only a few counts were recorded for this clone. The rearrangement links TRBV12-3 or TRBV12-4 to TRBJ2-5; D is perhaps TRBD2 (5 bases). Trimming shortened V by 6 bases and J by 7 bases, and 12 bases separated the two germline ends. This CDR3 comprises 12 residues. CDR3 in amino acids: CASSTTEGTQYF. CDR3 sequence (DNA): TGTGCCAGCAGCACGACCGAGGGGACCCAGTACTTC.

V gene TRBV11-2 combines with J gene TRBJ1-5; 9 bases map to TRBD1. Germline CDR1 SGHAT, CDR2 FQNNGV. V lost 7 bases and J lost 5; bases outside the gene matches: 9. The CDR3 extends over 15 amino acids. CDR3 in amino acids: CASNQGQGRHQPQHF. The DNA for the CDR3 is TGTGCCAGCAACCAGGGACAGGGACGACATCAGCCCCAGCATTTT.

This sequence joins TRBV5-6 and TRBJ1-2; the match to TRBD1 covers 8 bases. V was clipped by 0 bases and J by 5 bases; unmatched bases: 9. The CDR3 extends over 16 amino acids. Germline assignment: CDR1 SGHDT and CDR2 YYEEEE. CDR3 in amino acids: CASSLGQGAWGYGYTF. For the CDR3, the DNA is TGTGCCAGCAGCTTGGGGCAGGGGGCATGGGGGTATGGCTACACCTTC.

The V gene is TRBV19, the J gene TRBJ1-5; 9 nucleotides agree with TRBD1. The length of the CDR3 is 15 residues. Germline assignment: CDR1 LNHDA and CDR2 SQIVND (reference sequence). V lost 7 bases to trimming and J lost 6 bases; unmatched junction nucleotides: 10. CDR3 loop: CASNRGQGIGQPQHF. In DNA, the CDR3 is TGTGCCAGTAACCGGGGACAGGGAATCGGTCAGCCCCAGCATTTT.